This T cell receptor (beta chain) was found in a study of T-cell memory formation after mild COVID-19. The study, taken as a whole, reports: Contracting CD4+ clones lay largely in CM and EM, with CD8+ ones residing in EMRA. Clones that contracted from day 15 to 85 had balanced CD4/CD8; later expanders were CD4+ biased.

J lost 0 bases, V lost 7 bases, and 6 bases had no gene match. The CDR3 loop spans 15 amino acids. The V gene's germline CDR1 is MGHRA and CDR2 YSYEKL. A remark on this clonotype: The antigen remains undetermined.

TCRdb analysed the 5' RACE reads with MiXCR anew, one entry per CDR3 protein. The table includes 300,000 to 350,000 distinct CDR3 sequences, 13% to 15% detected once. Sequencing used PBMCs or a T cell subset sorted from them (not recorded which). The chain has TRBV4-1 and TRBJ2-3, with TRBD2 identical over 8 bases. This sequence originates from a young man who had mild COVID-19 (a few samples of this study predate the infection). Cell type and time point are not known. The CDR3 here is CASTERGTSTDTQYF. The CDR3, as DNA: TGCGCCAGCACCGAGCGGGGGACGAGCACAGATACGCAGTATTTT.